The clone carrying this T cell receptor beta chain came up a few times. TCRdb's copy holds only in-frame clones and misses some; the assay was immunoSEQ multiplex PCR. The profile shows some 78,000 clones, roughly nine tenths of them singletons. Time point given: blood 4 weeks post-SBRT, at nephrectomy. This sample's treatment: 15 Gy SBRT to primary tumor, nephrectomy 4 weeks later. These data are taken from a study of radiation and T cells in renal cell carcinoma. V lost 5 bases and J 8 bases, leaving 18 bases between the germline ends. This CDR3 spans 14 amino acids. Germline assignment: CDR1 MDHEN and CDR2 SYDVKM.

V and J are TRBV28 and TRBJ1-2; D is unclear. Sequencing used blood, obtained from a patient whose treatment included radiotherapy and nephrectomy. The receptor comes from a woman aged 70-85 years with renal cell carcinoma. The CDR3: CASSLRDQSSGYTF. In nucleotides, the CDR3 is TGTGCCAGCAGTCTCCGAGACCAGTCGTCCGGCTACACCTTC.